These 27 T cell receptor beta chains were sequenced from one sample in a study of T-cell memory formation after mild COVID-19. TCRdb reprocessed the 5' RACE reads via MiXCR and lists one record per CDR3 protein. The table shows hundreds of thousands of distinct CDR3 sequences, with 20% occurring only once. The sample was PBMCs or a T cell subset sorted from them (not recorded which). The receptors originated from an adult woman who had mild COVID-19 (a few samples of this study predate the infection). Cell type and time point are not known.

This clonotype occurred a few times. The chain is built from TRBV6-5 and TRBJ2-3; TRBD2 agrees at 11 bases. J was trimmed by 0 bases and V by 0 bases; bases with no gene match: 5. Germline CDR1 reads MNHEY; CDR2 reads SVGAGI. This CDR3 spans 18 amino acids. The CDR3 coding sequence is TGTGCCAGCAGTTACTCGATACTAGCGGGGGCTAGCACAGATACGCAGTATTTT. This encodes CASSYSILAGASTDTQYF.

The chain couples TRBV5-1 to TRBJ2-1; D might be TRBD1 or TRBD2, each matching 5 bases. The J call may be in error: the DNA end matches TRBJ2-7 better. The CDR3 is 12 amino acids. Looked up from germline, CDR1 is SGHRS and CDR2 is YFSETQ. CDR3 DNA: TGCGCCAGCAGCTGGGACCACGAGGGGCAGTACTTC. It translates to CASSWDHEGQYF.

The CDR3 region is CASKASGGTDTQYF. CDR3 bases: TGCGCCAGCAAGGCTAGCGGGGGCACAGATACGCAGTATTTT. The chain uses TRBV5-1 and TRBJ2-3; 9 bases align to TRBD2. The CDR3 length is 14 residues. V trimming: 6 bases; J trimming: 1 base; junction bases outside the gene matches: 3. In germline, CDR1 is SGHRS, CDR2 YFSETQ. Based on the CDR3 plus reference TRBV5-1 and TRBJ2-3, the full variable domain is KAGVTQTPRYLIKTRGQQVTLSCSPISGHRSVSWYQQTPGQGLQFLFEYFSETQRNKGNFPGRFSGRQFSNSRSEMNVSTLELGDSALYLCASKASGGTDTQYFGPGTRLTVL.

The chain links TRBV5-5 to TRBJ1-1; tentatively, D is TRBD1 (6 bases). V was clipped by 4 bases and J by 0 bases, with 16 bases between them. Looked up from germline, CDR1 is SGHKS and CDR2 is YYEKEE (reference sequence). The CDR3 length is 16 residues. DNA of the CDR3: TGTGCCAGCAGCCCCGGGGGGCGTCATATGAACACTGAAGCTTTCTTT. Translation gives CASSPGGRHMNTEAFF.

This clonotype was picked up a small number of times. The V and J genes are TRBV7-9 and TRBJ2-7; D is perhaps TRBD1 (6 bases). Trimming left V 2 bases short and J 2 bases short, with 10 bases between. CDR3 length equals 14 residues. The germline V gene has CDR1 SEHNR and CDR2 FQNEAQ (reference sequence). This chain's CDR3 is CASSLRDMPYEQYF. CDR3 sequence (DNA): TGTGCCAGCAGCTTAAGGGACATGCCCTACGAGCAGTACTTC.

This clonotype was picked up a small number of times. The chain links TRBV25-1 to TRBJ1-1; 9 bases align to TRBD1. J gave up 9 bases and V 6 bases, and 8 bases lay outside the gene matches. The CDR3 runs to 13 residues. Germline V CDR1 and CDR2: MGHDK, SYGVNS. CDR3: CASSLKGTGQAFF. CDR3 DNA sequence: TGTGCCAGCAGCCTAAAGGGGACAGGGCAAGCTTTCTTT. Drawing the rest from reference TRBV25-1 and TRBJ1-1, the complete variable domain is EADIYQTPRYLVIGTGKKITLECSQTMGHDKMYWYQQDPGMELHLIHYSYGVNSTEKGDLSSESTVSRIRTEHFPLTLESARPSHTSQYLCASSLKGTGQAFFGQGTRLTVV.

The CDR3 loop reads CATGLAGATGTDTQYF. DNA for the CDR3: TGTGCCACTGGTCTAGCGGGAGCGACCGGCACAGATACGCAGTATTTT. The chain links TRBV11-3 to TRBJ2-3; TRBD2 matches 10 bases. The CDR3 contains 16 residues. The J segment lost 1 base and the V segment lost 10 bases, leaving 11 bases of the junction unmatched. Germline assignment: CDR1 SGHNT and CDR2 YENEEA.

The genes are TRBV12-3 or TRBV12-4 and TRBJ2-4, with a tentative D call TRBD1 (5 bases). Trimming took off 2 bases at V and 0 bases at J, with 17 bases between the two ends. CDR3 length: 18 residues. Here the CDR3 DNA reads TGTGCCAGCAGTTTAAGCGCCCGCGACAGACTAGCCAAAAACATTCAGTACTTC. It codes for CASSLSARDRLAKNIQYF.

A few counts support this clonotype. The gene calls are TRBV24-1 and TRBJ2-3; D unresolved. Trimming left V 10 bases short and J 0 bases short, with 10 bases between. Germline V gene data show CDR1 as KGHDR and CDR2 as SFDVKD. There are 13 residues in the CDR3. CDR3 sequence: CATSPRSTDTQYF. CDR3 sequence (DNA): TGTGCCACATCACCACGAAGCACAGATACGCAGTATTTT.

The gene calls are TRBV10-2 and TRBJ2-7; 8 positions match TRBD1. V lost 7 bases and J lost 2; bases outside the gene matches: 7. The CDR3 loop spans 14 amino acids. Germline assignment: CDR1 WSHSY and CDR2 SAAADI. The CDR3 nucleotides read TGCGCCAGCAAATACTACAGGGGGGCCTACGAGCAGTACTTC. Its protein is CASKYYRGAYEQYF.

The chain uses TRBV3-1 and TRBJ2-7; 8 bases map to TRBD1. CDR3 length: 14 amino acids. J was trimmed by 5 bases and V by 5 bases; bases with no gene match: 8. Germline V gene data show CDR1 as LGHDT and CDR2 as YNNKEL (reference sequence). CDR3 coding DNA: TGTGCCAGCAGCTCGTGGACAGGGCTGGACGAGCAGTACTTC. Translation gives CASSSWTGLDEQYF.

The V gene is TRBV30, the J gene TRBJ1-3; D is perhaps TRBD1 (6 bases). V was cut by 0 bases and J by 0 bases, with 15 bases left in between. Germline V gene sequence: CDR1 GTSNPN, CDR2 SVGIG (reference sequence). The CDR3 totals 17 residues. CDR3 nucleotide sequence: TGTGCCTGGAGTGTAGCTGGAGGGGGGGCCTCTGGAAACACCATATATTTT. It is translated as CAWSVAGGGASGNTIYF.

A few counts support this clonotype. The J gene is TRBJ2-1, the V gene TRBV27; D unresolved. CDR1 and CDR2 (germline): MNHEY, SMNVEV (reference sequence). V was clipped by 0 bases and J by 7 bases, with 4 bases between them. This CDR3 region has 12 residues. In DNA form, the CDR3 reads TGTGCCAGCAGTTTATCCGCAAATGAGCAGTTCTTC. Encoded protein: CASSLSANEQFF.

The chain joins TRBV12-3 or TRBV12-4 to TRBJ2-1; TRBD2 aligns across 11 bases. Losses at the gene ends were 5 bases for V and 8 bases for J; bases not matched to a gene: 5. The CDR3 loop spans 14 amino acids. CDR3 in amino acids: CASSKTSGEDEQFF. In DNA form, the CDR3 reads TGTGCCAGCAGTAAGACTAGCGGGGAAGATGAGCAGTTCTTC.

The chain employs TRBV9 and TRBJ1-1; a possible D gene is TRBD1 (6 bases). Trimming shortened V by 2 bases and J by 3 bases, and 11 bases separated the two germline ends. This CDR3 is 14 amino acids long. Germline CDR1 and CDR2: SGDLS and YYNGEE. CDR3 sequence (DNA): TGTGCCAGCAGCGTCCTTGAGGGGGACACTGAAGCTTTCTTT. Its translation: CASSVLEGDTEAFF.

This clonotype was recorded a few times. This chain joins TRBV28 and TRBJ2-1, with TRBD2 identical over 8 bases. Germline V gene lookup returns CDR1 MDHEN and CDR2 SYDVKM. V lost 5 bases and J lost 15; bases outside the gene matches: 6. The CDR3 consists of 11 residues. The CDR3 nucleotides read TGTGCCAGCAGTCTGACTAGCGATCGGTTCTTC. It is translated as CASSLTSDRFF.

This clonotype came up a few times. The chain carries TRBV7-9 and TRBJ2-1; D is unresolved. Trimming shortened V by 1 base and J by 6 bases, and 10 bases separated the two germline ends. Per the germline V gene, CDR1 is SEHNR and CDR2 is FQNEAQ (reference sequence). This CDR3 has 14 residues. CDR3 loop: CASSLVASLNEQFF. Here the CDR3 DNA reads TGTGCCAGCAGCTTAGTGGCCTCCCTCAATGAGCAGTTCTTC. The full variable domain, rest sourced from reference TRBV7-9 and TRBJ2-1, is DTGVSQNPRHKITKRGQNVTFRCDPISEHNRLYWYRQTLGQGPEFLTYFQNEAQLEKSRLLSDRFSAERPKGSFSTLEIQRTEQGDSAMYLCASSLVASLNEQFFGPGTRLTVL.

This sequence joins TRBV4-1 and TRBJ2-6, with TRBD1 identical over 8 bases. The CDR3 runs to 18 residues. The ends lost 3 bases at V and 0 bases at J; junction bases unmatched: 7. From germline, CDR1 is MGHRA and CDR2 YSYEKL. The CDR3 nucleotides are TGCGCCAGCAGCCACCAGACAGGGGAGCTCTCTGGGGCCAACGTCCTGACTTTC. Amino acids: CASSHQTGELSGANVLTF.

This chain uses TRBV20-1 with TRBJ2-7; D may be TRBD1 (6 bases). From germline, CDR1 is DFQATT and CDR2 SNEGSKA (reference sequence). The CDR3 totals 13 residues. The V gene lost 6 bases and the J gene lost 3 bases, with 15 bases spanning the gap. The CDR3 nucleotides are TGCAGTGCCCCTGAGGGGACATACTACGAGCAGTACTTC. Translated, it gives CSAPEGTYYEQYF.

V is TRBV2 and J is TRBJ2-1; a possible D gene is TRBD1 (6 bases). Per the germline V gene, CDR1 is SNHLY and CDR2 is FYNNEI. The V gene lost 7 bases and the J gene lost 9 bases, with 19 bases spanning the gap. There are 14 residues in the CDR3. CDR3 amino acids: CASNLGQMYAEQFF. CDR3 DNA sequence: TGTGCCAGCAACCTTGGACAGATGTACGCTGAGCAGTTCTTC.

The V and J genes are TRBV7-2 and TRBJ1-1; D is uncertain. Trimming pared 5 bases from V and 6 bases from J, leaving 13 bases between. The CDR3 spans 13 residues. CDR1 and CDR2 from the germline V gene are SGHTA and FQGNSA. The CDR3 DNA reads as TGTGCCAGCAGCGTACCGGGAGGCGCTGAAGCTTTCTTT. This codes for CASSVPGGAEAFF.

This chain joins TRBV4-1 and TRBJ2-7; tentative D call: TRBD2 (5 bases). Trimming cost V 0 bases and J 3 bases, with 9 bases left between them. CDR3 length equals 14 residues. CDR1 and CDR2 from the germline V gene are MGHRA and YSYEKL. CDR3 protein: CASSQELVDYEQYF. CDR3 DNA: TGCGCCAGCAGCCAAGAACTAGTTGACTACGAGCAGTACTTC.

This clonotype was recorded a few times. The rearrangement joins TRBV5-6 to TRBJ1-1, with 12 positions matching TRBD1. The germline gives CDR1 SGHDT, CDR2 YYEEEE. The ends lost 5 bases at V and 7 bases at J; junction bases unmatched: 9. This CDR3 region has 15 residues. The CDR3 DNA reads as TGTGCCAGCAGACCGGGACAGGGGGCCGGGGGTGAAGCTTTCTTT. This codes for CASRPGQGAGGEAFF.

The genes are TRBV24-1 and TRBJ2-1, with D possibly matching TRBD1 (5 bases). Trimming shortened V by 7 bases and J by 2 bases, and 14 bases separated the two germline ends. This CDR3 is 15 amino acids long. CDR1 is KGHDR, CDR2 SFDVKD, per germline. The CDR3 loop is CATRHRSLAYNEQFF. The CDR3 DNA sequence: TGTGCCACCAGACACAGGTCCCTAGCCTACAATGAGCAGTTCTTC.

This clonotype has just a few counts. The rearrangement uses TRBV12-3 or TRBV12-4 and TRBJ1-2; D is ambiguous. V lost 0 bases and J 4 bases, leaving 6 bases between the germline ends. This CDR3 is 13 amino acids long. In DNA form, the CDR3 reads TGTGCCAGCAGTTTAGCAGAAATCTATGGCTACACCTTC. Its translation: CASSLAEIYGYTF.

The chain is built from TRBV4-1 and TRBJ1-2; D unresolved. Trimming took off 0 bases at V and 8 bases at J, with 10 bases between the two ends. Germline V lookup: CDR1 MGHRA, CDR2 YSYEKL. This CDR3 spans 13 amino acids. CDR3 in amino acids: CASSQEPNGGYTF. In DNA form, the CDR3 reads TGCGCCAGCAGCCAAGAGCCCAACGGCGGCTACACCTTC.

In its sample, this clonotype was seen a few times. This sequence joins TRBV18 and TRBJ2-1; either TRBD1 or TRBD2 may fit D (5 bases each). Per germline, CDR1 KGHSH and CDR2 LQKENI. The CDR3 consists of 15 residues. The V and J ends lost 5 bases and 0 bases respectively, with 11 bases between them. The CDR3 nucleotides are TGTGCCAGCTCAAACCCGGGGACCTCCTACAATGAGCAGTTCTTC. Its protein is CASSNPGTSYNEQFF.